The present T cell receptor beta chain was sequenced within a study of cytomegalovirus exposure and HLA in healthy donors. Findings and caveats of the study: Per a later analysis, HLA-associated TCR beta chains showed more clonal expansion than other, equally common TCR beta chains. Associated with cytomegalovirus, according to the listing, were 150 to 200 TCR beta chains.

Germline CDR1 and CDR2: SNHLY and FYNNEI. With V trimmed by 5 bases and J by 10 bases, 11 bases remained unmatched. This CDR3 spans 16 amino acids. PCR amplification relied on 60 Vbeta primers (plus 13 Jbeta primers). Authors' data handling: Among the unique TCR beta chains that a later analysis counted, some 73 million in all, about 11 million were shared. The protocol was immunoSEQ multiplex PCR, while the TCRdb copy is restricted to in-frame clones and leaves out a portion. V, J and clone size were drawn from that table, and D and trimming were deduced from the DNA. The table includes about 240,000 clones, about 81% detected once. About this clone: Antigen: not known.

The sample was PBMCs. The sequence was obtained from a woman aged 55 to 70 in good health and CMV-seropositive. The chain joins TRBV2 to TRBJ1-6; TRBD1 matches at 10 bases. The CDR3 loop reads CASSSTDRGRESPLHF. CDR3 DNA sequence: TGTGCCAGCAGTTCAACCGACAGGGGGCGCGAGTCACCCCTCCACTTT. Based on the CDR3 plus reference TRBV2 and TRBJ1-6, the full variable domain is EPEVTQTPSHQVTQMGQEVILRCVPISNHLYFYWYRQILGQKVEFLVSFYNNEISEKSEIFDDQFSVERPDGSNFTLKIRSTKLEDSAMYFCASSSTDRGRESPLHFGNGTRLTVT.